This T cell receptor (beta chain) appears in the sequencing data of a study of T-cell reconstitution after alpha-beta-depleted transplantation in children. TCRbeta library preparation incorporated unique molecular identifiers. MiXCR, applied by TCRdb to the PCR reads, yields one record per CDR3 protein. The data show hundreds of thousands of distinct CDR3 sequences, roughly 15% seen once. This clonotype was seen only a few times. CDR1 SGDLS and CDR2 YYNGEE come from the germline V gene. The CDR3 contains 15 residues. The V and J ends lost 4 bases and 5 bases, in that order; junction bases with no gene match: 4.

The TCR was taken from a human donor who donated a stem cell graft to a child with acute myeloid leukemia. Specimen: PBMCs from the stem cell graft donor, collected from the stem cell graft. This sequence joins TRBV9 and TRBJ2-2; 11 bases align to TRBD1. This chain's CDR3 is CASSTGTGGTGELFF. CDR3 coding DNA: TGTGCCAGCAGCACCGGGACAGGGGGTACCGGGGAGCTGTTTTTT.